The clone carrying this T cell receptor beta chain appeared once. The antigen is unknown. PCR primers comprised 60 Vbeta and 13 Jbeta primers. Generated by immunoSEQ multiplex PCR, the TCRdb table keeps only in-frame clones and is missing some. The top ten clones hold 4% of a sample with 120,000 or so clones, over 70% of them seen once. The data derive from a study of cytomegalovirus exposure and HLA in healthy donors. Study-level points and caveats: Rarity characterized most TCR sequences, yet some public TCRs appeared in many donors. Several of the most significant clusters appeared, in a later analysis, to be linked to common viral pathogens.

Every donor was a healthy person donating bone marrow. V was clipped by 8 bases and J by 12 bases; unmatched bases: 14. CDR1 is SGHTA, CDR2 FQGNSA, per germline. There are 15 residues in the CDR3. The specimen was PBMCs. The chain recombines TRBV7-2 with TRBJ2-1; 12 bases fit TRBD2. The clonotype originates from a man in his late teens or twenties in good health and CMV-seropositive. CDR3: CASLLTSGGTQGQFF. DNA of the CDR3: TGTGCCAGCCTTCTCACTAGCGGGGGGACCCAGGGGCAGTTCTTC.